This T cell receptor (beta chain) was recorded in a study of CD8 T cells in ankylosing spondylitis. Study results and limitations: Matched ankylosing spondylitis synovial fluid reportedly showed significant enrichment of disease-linked clones. Ankylosing spondylitis blood appeared to be characterized by a TCR beta motif of 8 or 9 highly homologous variants. In reactive arthritis synovial fluid and blood, some motif variants had been reported before. Disease-associated clones were CD8+ and fairly uncommon in peripheral blood.

A quantitative 5'-RACE method, one with molecular barcodes, was used to make TCR beta libraries. One entry per CDR3 protein results from TCRdb running MiXCR on the 5' RACE reads. The sample lists over 700,000 distinct CDR3 sequences; around 19% were seen once. This clonotype came up a few times. Antigen: not known. With V trimmed by 8 bases and J by 6 bases, 9 bases remained unmatched. This CDR3 comprises 16 residues. The germline V gene encodes CDR1 SGHVS and CDR2 FQNEAQ. This clonotype was sampled from a male donor with ankylosing spondylitis. The chain employs TRBV7-8 and TRBJ2-1; 14 nucleotides line up with TRBD2. The source material was blood, either unsorted or a sorted T cell fraction (not recorded which). The CDR3 sequence: CASGGLAGVFRNEQFF. The CDR3 DNA reads as TGTGCCAGCGGGGGACTAGCGGGAGTTTTTCGCAATGAGCAGTTCTTC.